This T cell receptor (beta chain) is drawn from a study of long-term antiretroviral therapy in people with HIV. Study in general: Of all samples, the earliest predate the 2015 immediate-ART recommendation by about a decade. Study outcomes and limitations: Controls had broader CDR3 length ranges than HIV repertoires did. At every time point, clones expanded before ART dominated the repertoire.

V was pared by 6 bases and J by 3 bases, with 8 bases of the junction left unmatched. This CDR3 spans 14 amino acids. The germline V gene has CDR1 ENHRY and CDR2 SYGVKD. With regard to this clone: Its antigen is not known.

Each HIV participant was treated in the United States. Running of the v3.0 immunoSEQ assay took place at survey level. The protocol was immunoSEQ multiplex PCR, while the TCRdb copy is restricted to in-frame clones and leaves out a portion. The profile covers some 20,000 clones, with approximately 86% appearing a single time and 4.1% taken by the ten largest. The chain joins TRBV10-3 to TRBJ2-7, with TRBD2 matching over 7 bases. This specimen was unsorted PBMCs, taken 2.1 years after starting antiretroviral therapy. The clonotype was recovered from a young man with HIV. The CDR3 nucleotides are TGTGCCATCAGCCGACCCGGGACTATCTACGAGCAGTACTTC. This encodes CAISRPGTIYEQYF.